The 9 T cell receptor beta chains reported below all come from one sample, sequenced in a study of identifying expanded T cells in peripheral blood. TCRdb's copy holds only in-frame clones and misses some; the assay was immunoSEQ multiplex PCR. The table has about 97,000 clones, approximately 88% seen once. Source material: blood. The source is a person aged 18 to 70 in good health.

The gene calls are TRBV6-6 and TRBJ1-5; maybe TRBD1 (5 bases). Germline assignment: CDR1 MNHNY and CDR2 SVGAGI (reference sequence). V lost 6 bases and J 6 bases, leaving 18 bases between the germline ends. CDR3 size: 15 residues. CDR3 protein: CASRDGTERGQPQHF. The CDR3 region has the DNA TGTGCCAGCAGGGACGGGACCGAACGGGGTCAGCCCCAGCATTTT.

The V and J genes are TRBV7-3 and TRBJ2-1, with TRBD2 matching over 7 bases. Unmatched junction bases numbered 6, after V lost 0 bases and J lost 4 bases. CDR1 is SGHTA and CDR2 is FQGTGA in the germline V gene. The CDR3 extends over 16 amino acids. As DNA, the CDR3 is TGTGCCAGCAGCTTAACGACGGCTAGCGGATACAATGAGCAGTTCTTC. Its protein is CASSLTTASGYNEQFF.

This clone rates as medium-sized (0.01 to 0.1%). This chain links TRBV5-1 with TRBJ1-2; D remains unclear. The germline V gene has CDR1 SGHRS and CDR2 YFSETQ. The germline V and J ends were trimmed by 2 bases and 11 bases, with 16 bases remaining between them. This CDR3 has 13 residues. This chain's CDR3 is CASSFSTTQEYTF. The CDR3 DNA follows: TGCGCCAGCAGCTTTAGTACGACGCAAGAATACACCTTC.

V gene TRBV5-1 combines with J gene TRBJ1-3, with TRBD1 as a possible D gene (5 bases). V dropped 2 bases and J dropped 0 bases, with 12 bases sitting between them. Germline values: CDR1 SGHRS, CDR2 YFSETQ. The CDR3 length is 16 residues. The CDR3 nucleotides are TGCGCCAGCAGCTTAACCGGGACGGGCTCTGGAAACACCATATATTTT. As protein: CASSLTGTGSGNTIYF.

The chain is built from TRBV30 and TRBJ2-7; 7 bases are shared with TRBD2. Per germline, CDR1 GTSNPN and CDR2 SVGIG (reference sequence). Unmatched junction bases numbered 13, after V lost 4 bases and J lost 7 bases. The CDR3 runs 14 residues. This CDR3 is CAWKDESRAGEQYF. CDR3 in DNA: TGTGCCTGGAAAGACGAGAGTCGAGCGGGGGAGCAGTACTTC.

The chain employs TRBV11-2 and TRBJ2-1; maybe TRBD2 (6 bases). V was pared by 1 base and J by 5 bases, with 12 bases between. From germline, CDR1 is SGHAT and CDR2 FQNNGV. CDR3 length: 15 amino acids. CDR3 amino acids: CASSLVPGVNNEQFF. In nucleotides, the CDR3 is TGTGCCAGCAGCTTAGTACCGGGAGTGAACAATGAGCAGTTCTTC.

V gene TRBV5-1 combines with J gene TRBJ2-1; 8 positions agree with TRBD1. The junction had 14 bases not matched to a gene; V was cut back by 9 bases and J by 0 bases. CDR3 length: 17 amino acids. Germline CDR1 is SGHRS and CDR2 is YFSETQ. CDR3 in amino acids: CANPDRDLLSSYNEQFF. The CDR3 DNA is TGCGCCAACCCGGACAGGGATTTACTGAGCTCCTACAATGAGCAGTTCTTC.

This clone occurred a few times. The chain carries TRBV10-1 and TRBJ1-2, with D unresolved. Trimming took off 0 bases at V and 4 bases at J, with 6 bases between the two ends. The CDR3 loop spans 13 amino acids. The V gene's germline CDR1 is WNHNN and CDR2 SYGVQD (reference sequence). DNA of the CDR3: TGCGCCAGCAGTGAGTCTTACCTCTATGGCTACACCTTC. Translated: CASSESYLYGYTF.

Here the CDR3 reads CASSLVGGAGPTEAFF. CDR3 nucleotides: TGTGCCAGCAGCTTAGTAGGTGGGGCAGGGCCCACTGAAGCTTTCTTT. The J gene is TRBJ1-1, the V gene TRBV7-3, with D tentatively TRBD1 (5 bases). Germline CDR1 is SGHTA and CDR2 is FQGTGA. Trimming removed 2 bases from V and 4 bases from J, with 17 bases in between. The CDR3 sequence is 16 residues long.